This T cell receptor (beta chain) was identified in a study of cytomegalovirus exposure and HLA in healthy donors. This clone was seen a handful of times. Amplification used 60 Vbeta primers and 13 Jbeta primers. Study processing details: Some 80 million unique TCR beta chains, 8.5 million to 14 million shared, were counted in a later analysis. Clones were sequenced by immunoSEQ multiplex PCR, and TCRdb holds only the in-frame ones, with some missing. The D gene and trimming were derived from the DNA, and the V and J assignments and clone size from that table. This table holds about 120,000 clones, over 65% found once. The germline CDR1 and CDR2 sequences are SGDLS and YYNGEE. This CDR3 has 14 amino acids. The V and J ends lost 0 bases and 5 bases, in that order; junction bases with no gene match: 3.

This receptor was identified in a woman between 40 and 55 years old in good health and CMV-seropositive. The sequenced material came from PBMCs. The rearrangement joins TRBV9 to TRBJ2-3; 7 bases agree with TRBD1. CDR3 coding DNA: TGTGCCAGCAGCGTAGGGACAGGCAGAGATACGCAGTATTTT. Translated: CASSVGTGRDTQYF.